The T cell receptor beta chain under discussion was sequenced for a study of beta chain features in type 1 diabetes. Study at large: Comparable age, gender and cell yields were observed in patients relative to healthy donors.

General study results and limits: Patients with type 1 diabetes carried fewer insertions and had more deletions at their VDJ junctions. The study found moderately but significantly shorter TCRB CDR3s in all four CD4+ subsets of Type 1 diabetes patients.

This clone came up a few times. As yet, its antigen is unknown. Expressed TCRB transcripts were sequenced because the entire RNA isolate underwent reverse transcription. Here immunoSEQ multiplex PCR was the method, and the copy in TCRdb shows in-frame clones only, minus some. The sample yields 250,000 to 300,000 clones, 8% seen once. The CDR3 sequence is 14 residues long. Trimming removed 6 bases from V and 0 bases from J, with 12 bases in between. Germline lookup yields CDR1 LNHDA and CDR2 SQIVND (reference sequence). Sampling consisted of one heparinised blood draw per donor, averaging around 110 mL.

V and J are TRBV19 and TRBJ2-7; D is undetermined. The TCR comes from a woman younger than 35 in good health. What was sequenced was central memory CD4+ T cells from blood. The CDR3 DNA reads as TGTGCCAGTAGCGAACAGAGCAGCTCCTACGAGCAGTACTTC. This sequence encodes CASSEQSSSYEQYF.